Presented here are 10 T cell receptor beta chains from one specimen sequenced in a study of blood T cell repertoires in COVID-19. Libraries were prepared by immunoSEQ multiplex PCR; TCRdb keeps only in-frame clonotypes and omits some of them. The sample lists around 150,000 clones, approximately 87% occurring once. The specimen sequenced was peripheral blood. The receptors stem from a woman aged 65 to 85 with COVID-19, enrolled during active disease.

V usage is TRBV5-1 and J usage is TRBJ1-3; TRBD1 aligns across 9 bases. Germline-derived CDR1 and CDR2 are SGHRS and YFSETQ. This CDR3 region has 17 residues. V trimming: 1 base; J trimming: 3 bases; junction bases outside the gene matches: 8. The CDR3 region is CASSLSTGGLGGNTIYF. Here the CDR3 DNA reads TGCGCCAGCAGCTTGTCGACAGGGGGTTTGGGTGGAAACACCATATATTTT. Full variable domain (rest looked up from reference TRBV5-1 and TRBJ1-3): KAGVTQTPRYLIKTRGQQVTLSCSPISGHRSVSWYQQTPGQGLQFLFEYFSETQRNKGNFPGRFSGRQFSNSRSEMNVSTLELGDSALYLCASSLSTGGLGGNTIYFGEGSWLTVV.

This clone was seen once. The V gene is TRBV14, the J gene TRBJ1-5; TRBD1 matches 12 bases. The germline gives CDR1 SGHDN, CDR2 FVKESK. The CDR3 contains 15 residues. V lost 6 bases, J lost 9 bases, and 9 bases stayed unmatched. Here the CDR3 reads CASRPGQGADWPQHF. The DNA for the CDR3 is TGTGCCAGCAGGCCGGGACAGGGGGCGGATTGGCCCCAGCATTTT.

The V call is TRBV5-5, the J call TRBJ2-7; D call uncertain. Germline CDR1 and CDR2: SGHKS and YYEKEE (reference sequence). V was shortened by 2 bases and J by 2 bases, with 14 bases between the two germline ends. The CDR3 totals 15 residues. CDR3 bases: TGTGCCAGCAGCTTAGGCCGCGGCATCCCCTACGAGCAGTACTTC. This codes for CASSLGRGIPYEQYF.

The V and J genes are TRBV4-1 and TRBJ2-2; 7 bases match TRBD1. The CDR3 runs 16 residues. Trimming cost V 4 bases and J 3 bases; bases outside gene matches: 8. Germline V lookup: CDR1 MGHRA, CDR2 YSYEKL. Written as DNA, the CDR3 is TGCGCCAGCAGCCTCCCCGGGACAGATTACACCGGGGAGCTGTTTTTT. The encoded protein is CASSLPGTDYTGELFF.

The table lists this clone with a few counts. The chain recombines TRBV2 with TRBJ1-2; 9 bases are a match to TRBD1. The CDR3 loop spans 14 amino acids. CDR1 SNHLY and CDR2 FYNNEI come from the germline V gene. Losses at the gene ends were 8 bases for V and 7 bases for J; bases not matched to a gene: 11. CDR3 sequence reads: CASAARDRVAGYTF. The CDR3 DNA is TGTGCCAGCGCTGCCAGGGACAGGGTGGCTGGCTACACCTTC.

The rearrangement uses TRBV3-1 (or the pseudogene TRBV3-2) and TRBJ2-2; TRBD2 might be the D (5 bases). Germline-derived CDR1 and CDR2 are LGHDT and YNNKEL (reference sequence). The CDR3 sequence is 16 residues long. With 1 base removed from V and 4 bases from J, the gap between germline ends came to 13 bases. The CDR3 DNA reads TGTGCCAGCAGCCAAGGGACCCTAGCTCTCACCGGGGAGCTGTTTTTT. Its protein is CASSQGTLALTGELFF.

In its sample, this clone was seen once. V and J are TRBV29-1 and TRBJ2-7, with D possibly matching TRBD2 (5 bases). This CDR3 has 12 amino acids. Germline CDR1 SQVTM, CDR2 ANQGSEA. The V end lost 0 bases, the J end lost 7 bases, and 10 bases lay between the germline ends. The CDR3, as DNA: TGCAGCGTTGAAGATCGAGGGTGGGAGCAGTACTTC. Translated: CSVEDRGWEQYF.

The chain combines TRBV2 with TRBJ2-3; tentative D call: TRBD1 (5 bases). V was cut by 1 base and J by 1 base, with 9 bases left in between. There are 15 residues in the CDR3. Germline V gene lookup returns CDR1 SNHLY and CDR2 FYNNEI. Here the CDR3 reads CASSEGIGGTDTQYF. CDR3 DNA sequence: TGTGCCAGCAGTGAAGGGATAGGGGGCACAGATACGCAGTATTTT.

V and J are TRBV28 and TRBJ1-1, with D perhaps matching TRBD1 (6 bases). Trimming removed 2 bases at V and 1 base at J, with 8 bases between. This CDR3 has 14 amino acids. Germline assignment: CDR1 MDHEN and CDR2 SYDVKM. CDR3 bases: TGTGCCAGCAGTTTAAGGGACAAGAACACTGAAGCTTTCTTT. Translated: CASSLRDKNTEAFF.

This clone was observed once. This chain joins TRBV11-2 and TRBJ1-1, with TRBD1 identical over 11 bases. Germline-derived CDR1 and CDR2 are SGHAT and FQNNGV. V trimming: 5 bases; J trimming: 6 bases; junction bases outside the gene matches: 8. This CDR3 contains 15 residues. The CDR3 here is CASSRSDRGRPEAFF. In DNA form, the CDR3 reads TGTGCCAGCAGCCGGTCGGACAGGGGGCGTCCTGAAGCTTTCTTT.